This T cell receptor (beta chain) stems from a study of human T cells and chemical hapten exposure. Study-wide findings and caveats: TCRs above 1 in 1000 frequency did not change with DPC sensitization.

This CDR3 region has 11 residues. CDR1 is MDHEN, CDR2 SYDVKM, per germline. The ends were cut back, 10 bases at V and 5 bases at J, with 10 bases in the middle. TCRdb re-derived calls from the RACE reads in MiXCR, one entry per CDR3 protein. This table has around 99,000 distinct CDR3 sequences, 9.5% to 15% appearing once. Time point in this sample: patch test 1, 2 weeks after DPC sensitization. This sample's treatment: therapeutic diphenylcyclopropenone sensitization with weekly scalp DPC. Suited to DPC and affected by alopecia, the donors ranged from 18 to 70 years old. This clonotype was seen a handful of times. Its antigen is as yet unknown.

The TCR originated in a woman aged 40 to 55 with alopecia areata. Some clones in this sample may be carry-over from other donors' samples. The input for sequencing was whole blood, taken in connection with sensitization to the hapten diphenylcyclopropenone (DPC). V gene TRBV28 combines with J gene TRBJ2-3; possible D gene TRBD1, 6 bases. The CDR3 region has the DNA TGTGCCATCAAAGGGGGAGATACGCAGTATTTT. It encodes CAIKGGDTQYF.